The T cell receptor beta chain under discussion was sequenced for a study of cytomegalovirus exposure and HLA in healthy donors. CDR3 length: 13 residues. V lost 5 bases and J lost 6; bases outside the gene matches: 5. Looked up from germline, CDR1 is SGHTA and CDR2 is FQGTGA. Researchers ran the PCR with 60 Vbeta and 13 Jbeta primers. Assay used: immunoSEQ multiplex PCR; TCRdb lists only in-frame clones, some missing. The data contain about 140,000 clones, 77% of them singletons. Sequences were obtained from PBMCs. This TCR derives from a male donor in good health and CMV-seronegative. The rearrangement uses TRBV7-3 and TRBJ2-7, with 9 bases aligning to TRBD1. The CDR3 DNA is TGTGCCAGCAGCGACAGGGGGTCGGGCGAGCAGTACTTC. Amino acids: CASSDRGSGEQYF.